The 24 T cell receptor beta chains below all came from one sample that was sequenced in a study of T cells after yellow fever vaccination. Each CDR3 protein is one row after TCRdb ran MiXCR on the 5' RACE reads. The sample lists about 250,000 distinct CDR3 sequences, about 3.9% seen once, with about 20% in the top ten. The sample in question was PBMCs, obtained 15 days after the yellow fever booster vaccination. The origin of the receptors is a man younger than 35 who received the YFV17D yellow fever vaccine.

The sample holds many counts of this clonotype. The chain carries TRBV12-3 or TRBV12-4 and TRBJ2-3, with D uncertain. V lost 5 bases to trimming and J lost 8 bases, with 14 bases between them. The CDR3 runs to 13 residues. The CDR3 bases are TGTGCCAGCAGTCTCCACCGCCGGCCTACGCAGTATTTT. This codes for CASSLHRRPTQYF.

This clonotype was seen ten or more times. This chain links TRBV20-1 with TRBJ1-2; no clear D. Germline V gene data show CDR1 as DFQATT and CDR2 as SNEGSKA (reference sequence). This CDR3 is built from 14 residues. Trimming pared 3 bases from V and 1 base from J, leaving 12 bases between. This chain's CDR3 is CSASTQVDNYGYTF. The CDR3 DNA reads as TGCAGTGCTAGCACCCAGGTGGATAACTATGGCTACACCTTC.

This clonotype was detected ten times or more. This chain joins TRBV20-1 and TRBJ1-5, with unresolved D. Germline CDR1 is DFQATT and CDR2 is SNEGSKA (reference sequence). V lost 3 bases to trimming and J lost 6 bases, with 18 bases between them. This CDR3 spans 15 amino acids. The CDR3 reads CSARENFKRSQPQHF. CDR3 in DNA: TGCAGTGCTAGGGAGAACTTCAAGAGGAGTCAGCCCCAGCATTTT.

This clonotype was seen at least ten times. V is TRBV7-3 and J is TRBJ2-2; 12 bases line up with TRBD2. Per the germline V gene, CDR1 is SGHTA and CDR2 is FQGTGA. Germline trimming cut 5 bases from V and 6 bases from J; bases unmatched to any gene: 7. CDR3 size: 16 residues. CDR3 residues: CASSTPSGGAPGELFF. CDR3 sequence (DNA): TGTGCCAGCAGCACCCCTAGCGGGGGGGCCCCCGGGGAGCTGTTTTTT.

This clonotype was seen at least ten times. The chain uses TRBV5-1 and TRBJ1-1, with a possible D match to TRBD1 (5 bases). Trimming stripped 4 bases from V and 1 base from J, with 14 bases between. This CDR3 contains 15 residues. The germline V gene has CDR1 SGHRS and CDR2 YFSETQ. The CDR3 coding sequence is TGCGCCAGCAGCCCCAGGCGGGGGACGAACACTGAAGCTTTCTTT. Translation gives CASSPRRGTNTEAFF.

This clonotype came up many times. The junction departs from the called germline gene at one end, perhaps through a read error. The rearrangement uses TRBV6-2 or TRBV6-3 and TRBJ1-6; D gene uncertain. From germline, CDR1 is MNHEY and CDR2 SVGEGT. The CDR3 totals 12 residues. CDR3 DNA sequence: TGTGCCAGCAGAGAACAGTATTCGCCCCTCCACTTT. Protein product: CASREQYSPLHF.

Many counts were recorded for this clonotype. V and J are TRBV7-9 and TRBJ1-1; no clear D gene. Germline V gene lookup returns CDR1 SEHNR and CDR2 FQNEAQ (reference sequence). The CDR3 runs 11 residues. Trimming shortened V by 4 bases and J by 3 bases, and 3 bases separated the two germline ends. The DNA of the CDR3 is TGTGCCAGCAGCTCCTACACTGAAGCTTTCTTT. It translates to CASSSYTEAFF.

This clonotype was recorded at least ten times. This chain uses TRBV5-1 with TRBJ2-7; D is possibly TRBD2 (6 bases). CDR3 size: 14 residues. V was trimmed by 4 bases and J by 10 bases, leaving 21 bases between them. CDR1 is SGHRS, CDR2 YFSETQ, per germline. CDR3 nucleotides: TGCGCCAGCAGCCAAAGACTAGATGATGCGCCTCAGTACTTC. This encodes CASSQRLDDAPQYF.

This clonotype was seen many times. The chain recombines TRBV7-2 with TRBJ1-1; D remains unclear. V lost 3 bases to trimming and J lost 2 bases, with 10 bases between them. Germline values: CDR1 SGHTA, CDR2 FQGNSA. The CDR3 has 14 amino acids. The DNA of the CDR3 is TGTGCCAGCAGCTTTCCCCCAGCAAACACTGAAGCTTTCTTT. Its translation is CASSFPPANTEAFF.

There are many counts of this clonotype. The V gene is TRBV28, the J gene TRBJ2-1; 8 bases are a match to TRBD2. CDR1 and CDR2 (germline): MDHEN, SYDVKM. Unmatched junction bases numbered 16, after V lost 7 bases and J lost 8 bases. The CDR3 has 16 residues. CDR3: CASTTVAGTRAYEQFF. CDR3 sequence (DNA): TGTGCCAGCACCACGGTAGCCGGGACTAGAGCGTATGAGCAGTTCTTC.

This clonotype was detected ten times or more. The genes are TRBV12-3 or TRBV12-4 and TRBJ2-2, with no clear D. V gave up 0 bases and J gave up 5 bases, with 13 bases separating them. This CDR3 is built from 16 residues. CDR3 coding DNA: TGTGCCAGCAGTTTAGCTTCGGGTGGAAGAACCGGGGAGCTGTTTTTT. It codes for CASSLASGGRTGELFF.

This clonotype came up many times. V gene TRBV7-8 combines with J gene TRBJ2-5; 14 bases map to TRBD2. The CDR3 is made up of 16 amino acids. CDR1 and CDR2 (germline): SGHVS, FQNEAQ. With 4 bases clipped from V and 5 bases from J, the junction kept 6 bases outside the gene matches. The CDR3 nucleotides are TGTGCCAGCAGCTGGACTAGCGGGGGGCCAAGGGAGACCCAGTACTTC. Its translation: CASSWTSGGPRETQYF.

For this clonotype: A much larger clone differs by one base, so this may be a read error. The gene calls are TRBV6-2 or TRBV6-3 and TRBJ2-7; 9 nucleotides line up with TRBD1. The CDR3 totals 16 residues. The germline gives CDR1 MNHEY, CDR2 SVGEGT. The CDR3 reads CASSYPTGTGHYDQYV. The CDR3 DNA is TGTGCCAGCAGTTACCCCACCGGGACAGGGCACTACGATCAGTACGTC.

This clonotype has at least ten counts. This chain links TRBV20-1 with TRBJ1-1; weak D call: TRBD1 (5 bases). The CDR3 spans 12 residues. CDR1 and CDR2 (germline): DFQATT, SNEGSKA (reference sequence). V lost 4 bases and J 3 bases, leaving 9 bases between the germline ends. For the CDR3, the DNA is TGCAGTGCTAATTCGGGGCACACTGAAGCTTTCTTT. Translation gives CSANSGHTEAFF.

This clonotype was detected many times. This chain links TRBV5-6 with TRBJ2-5; 11 bases are a match to TRBD2. The germline gives CDR1 SGHDT, CDR2 YYEEEE. The V gene end was trimmed by 0 bases and the J gene end by 1 base; junction bases not matched to a gene: 8. This CDR3 spans 18 amino acids. The CDR3 loop is CASSLGLASGGPQETQYF. DNA for the CDR3: TGTGCCAGCAGCTTGGGTTTGGCTAGCGGGGGGCCCCAAGAGACCCAGTACTTC.

In its sample, this clonotype was seen many times. The rearrangement uses TRBV20-1 and TRBJ1-3, with D uncertain. Germline V gene lookup returns CDR1 DFQATT and CDR2 SNEGSKA (reference sequence). The V end lost 6 bases, the J end lost 4 bases, and 10 bases lay between the germline ends. The length of the CDR3 is 12 residues. DNA of the CDR3: TGCAGTGCCCCCCTGTTGGGAAACACCATATATTTT. Translating gives CSAPLLGNTIYF.

This chain uses TRBV7-9 with TRBJ1-3, with D tentatively TRBD1 (5 bases). Between the trimmed V and J ends, which lost 3 bases and 0 bases, there was a span of 18 bases. This CDR3 comprises 18 residues. Looked up from germline, CDR1 is SEHNR and CDR2 is FQNEAQ (reference sequence). CDR3: CASSFGRWGTFSGNTIYF. CDR3 sequence (DNA): TGTGCCAGCAGCTTCGGGAGGTGGGGGACCTTCTCTGGAAACACCATATATTTT.

This clonotype was recorded many times. J is TRBJ1-2 and V is TRBV7-2, with D possibly TRBD1 on 6 matching bases. From germline, CDR1 is SGHTA and CDR2 FQGNSA. The V gene lost 2 bases and the J gene lost 6 bases, with 22 bases spanning the gap. This CDR3 is 17 amino acids long. CDR3 coding DNA: TGTGCCAGCAGCTTATTAAAAAGGTCAGGGGAACGTCATGGCTACACCTTC. It yields the protein CASSLLKRSGERHGYTF.

This clonotype was picked up many times. The chain employs TRBV7-2 and TRBJ2-5; D may be TRBD1 (6 bases). Germline assignment: CDR1 SGHTA and CDR2 FQGNSA. The CDR3 spans 15 residues. With 4 bases removed from V and 5 bases from J, the gap between germline ends came to 17 bases. The CDR3 nucleotides read TGTGCCAGCAGCTCAAGTAAACAGGGATGGGAGACCCAGTACTTC. It yields the protein CASSSSKQGWETQYF. Supplemented by reference TRBV7-2 and TRBJ2-5, the full variable domain reads GAGVSQSPSNKVTEKGKDVELRCDPISGHTALYWYRQSLGQGLEFLIYFQGNSAPDKSGLPSDRFSAERTGGSVSTLTIQRTQQEDSAVYLCASSSSKQGWETQYFGPGTRLLVL.

This clonotype was recorded many times. The chain employs TRBV27 and TRBJ2-2; TRBD2 matches at 14 bases. The CDR3 is made up of 18 amino acids. Unmatched junction bases numbered 10, after V lost 6 bases and J lost 4 bases. Per the germline V gene, CDR1 is MNHEY and CDR2 is SMNVEV (reference sequence). The CDR3 loop is CASSFLTSGGAGTGELFF. The CDR3 DNA sequence: TGTGCCAGCAGCTTCCTGACTAGCGGGGGGGCTGGCACCGGGGAGCTGTTTTTT.

The sample holds many counts of this clonotype. The rearrangement uses TRBV7-2 and TRBJ1-6; 8 positions match TRBD1. CDR3 length: 16 amino acids. Germline CDR1 is SGHTA and CDR2 is FQGNSA. The V and J ends lost 6 bases and 4 bases, in that order; junction bases with no gene match: 8. CDR3 nucleotide sequence: TGTGCCAGCAGTTCGGCTGGGACAGGTTATAATTCACCCCTCCACTTT. This sequence encodes CASSSAGTGYNSPLHF.

The chain employs TRBV27 and TRBJ1-5; D is perhaps TRBD1 (6 bases). Germline assignment: CDR1 MNHEY and CDR2 SMNVEV (reference sequence). The CDR3 totals 16 residues. V lost 4 bases, J lost 2 bases, and 15 bases lay in between. The DNA of the CDR3 is TGTGCCAGCAGTTCGATTACAGGGTTTGGCAATCAGCCCCAGCATTTT. It is translated as CASSSITGFGNQPQHF.

This clonotype was detected ten times or more. The chain links TRBV3-1 to TRBJ1-1; D not resolved. Germline-derived CDR1 and CDR2 are LGHDT and YNNKEL (reference sequence). This CDR3 contains 15 residues. V was shortened by 0 bases and J by 3 bases, with 11 bases between the two germline ends. The CDR3 here is CASSQDSVRDTEAFF. CDR3 DNA sequence: TGTGCCAGCAGCCAAGATTCGGTCCGGGACACTGAAGCTTTCTTT.

This clonotype was found many times. The chain combines TRBV7-8 with TRBJ1-1; unclear D gene. This CDR3 region has 13 residues. The germline V and J ends were trimmed by 5 bases and 8 bases, with 15 bases remaining between them. From germline, CDR1 is SGHVS and CDR2 FQNEAQ. CDR3 DNA sequence: TGTGCCAGCAGCCCAGAGTTCGGGGTAGAAGCTTTCTTT. It is translated as CASSPEFGVEAFF.